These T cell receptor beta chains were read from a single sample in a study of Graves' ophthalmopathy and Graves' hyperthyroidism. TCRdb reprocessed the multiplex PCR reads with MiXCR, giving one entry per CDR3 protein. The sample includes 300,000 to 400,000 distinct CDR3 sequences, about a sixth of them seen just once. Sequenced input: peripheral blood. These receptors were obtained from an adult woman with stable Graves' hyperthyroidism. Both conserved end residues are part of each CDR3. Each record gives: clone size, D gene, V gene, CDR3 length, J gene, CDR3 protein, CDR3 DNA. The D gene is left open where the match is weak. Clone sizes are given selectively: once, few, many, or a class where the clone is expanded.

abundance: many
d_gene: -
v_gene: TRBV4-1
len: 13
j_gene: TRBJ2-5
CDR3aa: CASSQGFEETQYF
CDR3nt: TGCGCCAGCAGCCAAGGTTTCGAAGAGACCCAGTACTTC

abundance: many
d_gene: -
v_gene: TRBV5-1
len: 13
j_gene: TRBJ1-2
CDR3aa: CASSPDGNYGYTF
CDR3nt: TGCGCCAGCAGCCCCGACGGAAACTATGGCTACACCTTC

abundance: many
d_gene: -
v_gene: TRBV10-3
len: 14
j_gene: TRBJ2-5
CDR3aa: CATSPSGQQETQYF
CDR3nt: TGTGCCACCAGTCCATCGGGACAACAAGAGACCCAGTACTTC

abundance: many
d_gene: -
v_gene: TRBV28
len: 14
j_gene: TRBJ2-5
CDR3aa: CASKPQGIQETQYF
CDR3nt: TGTGCCAGCAAGCCACAGGGTATCCAAGAGACCCAGTACTTC

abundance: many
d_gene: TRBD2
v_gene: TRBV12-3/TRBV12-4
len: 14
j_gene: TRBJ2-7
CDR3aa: CASRSGLAGVEQYF
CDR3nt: TGTGCCAGCAGATCGGGACTAGCGGGAGTTGAGCAGTACTTC

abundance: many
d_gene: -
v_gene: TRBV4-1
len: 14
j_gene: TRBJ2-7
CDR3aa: CASSQAPNLVDTYF
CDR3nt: TGCGCCAGCAGCCAAGCTCCCAATTTGGTGGACACCTACTTC

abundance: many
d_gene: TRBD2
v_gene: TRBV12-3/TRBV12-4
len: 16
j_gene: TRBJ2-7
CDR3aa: CASSIKLAGGLYEQYF
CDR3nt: TGTGCCAGCAGTATAAAACTAGCGGGAGGGCTTTACGAGCAGTACTTC

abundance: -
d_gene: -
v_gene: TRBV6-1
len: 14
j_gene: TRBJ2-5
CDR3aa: CASTGRWYQETQYF
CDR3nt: TGTGCCAGCACCGGACGTTGGTACCAAGAGACCCAGTACTTC

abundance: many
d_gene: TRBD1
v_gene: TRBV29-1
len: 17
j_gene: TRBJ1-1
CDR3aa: CSVAARTQGQGNTEAFF
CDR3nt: TGCAGCGTTGCCGCAAGGACCCAGGGACAGGGGAACACTGAAGCTTTCTTT

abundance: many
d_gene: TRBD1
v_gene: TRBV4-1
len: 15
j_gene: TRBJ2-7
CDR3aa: CASSLTPGTGNEQYF
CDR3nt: TGCGCCAGCAGCCTTACCCCCGGGACAGGGAACGAGCAGTACTTC

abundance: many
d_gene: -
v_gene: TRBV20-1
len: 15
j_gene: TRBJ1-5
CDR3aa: CSARRFPEGNQPQHF
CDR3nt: TGCAGTGCAAGACGTTTTCCCGAGGGCAATCAGCCCCAGCATTTT

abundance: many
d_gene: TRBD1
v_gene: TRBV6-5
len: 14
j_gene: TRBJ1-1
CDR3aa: CASSYGTGGDEAFF
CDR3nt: TGTGCCAGCAGTTACGGGACAGGGGGTGATGAAGCTTTCTTT

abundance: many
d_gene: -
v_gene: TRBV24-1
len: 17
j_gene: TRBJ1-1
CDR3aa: CATSVLRGRGATTEAFF
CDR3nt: TGTGCCACCAGTGTTCTCCGTGGGAGGGGCGCGACGACTGAAGCTTTCTTT

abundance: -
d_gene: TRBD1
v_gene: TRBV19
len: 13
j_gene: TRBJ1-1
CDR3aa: CASSRQGASGAFF
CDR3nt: TGTGCCAGTAGCAGACAGGGGGCGAGCGGAGCTTTCTTT

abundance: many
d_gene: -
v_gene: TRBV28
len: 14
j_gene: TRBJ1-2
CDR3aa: CASSLAGIYYGYTF
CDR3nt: TGTGCCAGCAGTTTGGCAGGGATTTACTATGGCTACACCTTC

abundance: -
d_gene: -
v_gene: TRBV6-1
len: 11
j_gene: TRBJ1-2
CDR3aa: CASIAVGVKTF
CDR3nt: TGTGCCAGCATCGCGGTGGGGGTCAAAACCTTC

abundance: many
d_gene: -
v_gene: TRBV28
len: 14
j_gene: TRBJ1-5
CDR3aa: CASSLGRGLEPQHF
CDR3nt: TGTGCCAGCAGCCTAGGGCGGGGATTGGAGCCCCAGCATTTT

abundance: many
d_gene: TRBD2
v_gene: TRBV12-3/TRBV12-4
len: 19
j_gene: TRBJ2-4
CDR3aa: CASSLVIGREGLAKNIQYF
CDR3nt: TGTGCCAGCAGTCTCGTTATCGGGCGGGAGGGCCTAGCCAAAAACATTCAGTACTTC

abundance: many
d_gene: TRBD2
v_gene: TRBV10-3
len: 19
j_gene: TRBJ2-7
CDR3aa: CAISVPKGDLAGGSYEQYF
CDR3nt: TGTGCCATCAGTGTTCCGAAGGGAGACCTAGCGGGAGGCTCCTACGAGCAGTACTTC

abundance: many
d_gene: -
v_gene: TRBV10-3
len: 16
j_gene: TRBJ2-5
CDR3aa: CAISESRGSYQETQYF
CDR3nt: TGTGCCATCAGTGAAAGCAGAGGGTCGTACCAAGAGACCCAGTACTTC

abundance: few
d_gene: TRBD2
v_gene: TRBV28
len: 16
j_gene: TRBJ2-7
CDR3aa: CASSTWGLAGEGEQYF
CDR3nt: TGTGCCAGCAGTACCTGGGGACTAGCGGGAGAGGGCGAGCAGTACTTC

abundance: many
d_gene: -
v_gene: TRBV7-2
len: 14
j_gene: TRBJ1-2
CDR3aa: CASSLATGNYGYTF
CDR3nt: TGTGCCAGCAGCTTAGCGACAGGCAACTATGGCTACACCTTC

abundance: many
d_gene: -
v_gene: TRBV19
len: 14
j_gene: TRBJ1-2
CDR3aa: CASDYRFGQSGYTF
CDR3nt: TGTGCCAGTGATTACCGATTCGGACAGAGTGGCTACACCTTC

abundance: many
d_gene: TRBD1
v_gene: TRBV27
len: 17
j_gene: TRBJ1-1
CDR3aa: CASKRTPGQGGFGRVFF
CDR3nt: TGTGCCAGCAAAAGAACTCCGGGACAGGGAGGTTTTGGTCGTGTTTTCTTT